This T cell receptor beta chain was identified during a study of T-cell reconstitution after alpha-beta-depleted transplantation in children. In its sample, this clonotype was seen a few times. During its preparation, the TCRbeta library received unique molecular identifiers. Using its own MiXCR run on the PCR reads, TCRdb lists one record per CDR3 protein. The table lists more than 550,000 distinct CDR3 sequences, 10% of them singletons. The CDR3 extends over 17 amino acids. Germline V lookup: CDR1 SGHDN, CDR2 FVKESK. Trimming removed 1 base from V and 10 bases from J, with 23 bases in between. The material was PBMCs from the stem cell graft donor, obtained from the stem cell graft. The rearrangement joins TRBV14 to TRBJ2-1, with a weak D call TRBD2 (5 bases). The receptor was derived from a human donor who donated a stem cell graft to a child with acute myeloid leukemia. The CDR3, as DNA: TGTGCCAGCAGCCAAGTGGAGATTATCGGACTCTCTACCGAGCAGTTCTTC. It translates to CASSQVEIIGLSTEQFF.